This entry lists 7 T cell receptor beta chains sequenced from one sample in a study of T cell changes during pregnancy in multiple sclerosis. Clones were sequenced by immunoSEQ multiplex PCR, and TCRdb holds only the in-frame ones, with some missing. The table has around 60,000 clones, approximately 88% seen once. The source material was peripheral blood, sampled in the first trimester of pregnancy. These receptors all come from a female donor with multiple sclerosis, enrolled in a pregnancy study.

The chain has TRBV6-6 and TRBJ2-1, with D possibly being TRBD2 (5 bases). Germline V gene data show CDR1 as MNHNY and CDR2 as SVGAGI (reference sequence). The CDR3 has 16 residues. The V gene lost 0 bases and the J gene lost 8 bases, with 17 bases spanning the gap. The CDR3 is CASSYSVSGTRHEQFF. The CDR3 nucleotides are TGTGCCAGCAGTTACTCGGTGAGCGGAACAAGGCATGAGCAGTTCTTC.

The V gene is TRBV6-1, the J gene TRBJ2-1; 7 bases are shared with TRBD2. Per the germline V gene, CDR1 is MNHNS and CDR2 is SASEGT. The CDR3 sequence is 15 residues long. V lost 4 bases, J lost 6 bases, and 9 bases stayed unmatched. The CDR3 DNA sequence: TGTGCCAGCAGTGCTGGCGGGAGTCCTCTCAATGAGCAGTTCTTC. Its translation is CASSAGGSPLNEQFF.

This rearrangement joins TRBV7-3 to TRBJ2-1; TRBD2 might be the D (6 bases). V lost 3 bases to trimming and J lost 9 bases, with 12 bases between them. CDR1 SGHTA and CDR2 FQGTGA come from the germline V gene. CDR3 length equals 13 residues. The CDR3 protein is CASSFRDSGEQFF. The CDR3 DNA reads as TGTGCCAGCAGCTTCCGGGACTCGGGTGAGCAGTTCTTC.

With respect to this clone: This same CDR3 is encoded by further DNA sequences in the sample. The chain is built from TRBV5-5 and TRBJ1-2, with 7 bases matching TRBD1. The CDR3 spans 14 residues. Germline V gene data show CDR1 as SGHKS and CDR2 as YYEKEE (reference sequence). Trimming cost V 0 bases and J 4 bases; bases outside gene matches: 3. The chain's CDR3 is CASSLGGGGYGYTF. Here the CDR3 DNA reads TGTGCCAGCAGCTTGGGAGGGGGCGGCTATGGCTACACCTTC.

This clone turned up a few times. The chain links TRBV6-1 to TRBJ1-5, with a weak D call TRBD1 (5 bases). Germline CDR1 is MNHNS and CDR2 is SASEGT. The ends were cut back, 1 base at V and 2 bases at J, with 6 bases in the middle. The CDR3 runs 14 residues. CDR3 coding DNA: TGTGCCAGCAGTGAAGGACAGCGCAATCAGCCCCAGCATTTT. Encoded protein: CASSEGQRNQPQHF.

V is TRBV7-9 and J is TRBJ2-2; D is uncertain. Trimming cost V 2 bases and J 2 bases, with 12 bases left between them. This CDR3 comprises 16 residues. Germline V CDR1 and CDR2: SEHNR, FQNEAQ (reference sequence). Here the CDR3 DNA reads TGTGCCAGCAGCTTAATCCGGATAGCTAACACCGGGGAGCTGTTTTTT. It translates to CASSLIRIANTGELFF.

The chain employs TRBV5-1 and TRBJ1-2, with 8 bases identical to TRBD1. Germline V gene lookup returns CDR1 SGHRS and CDR2 YFSETQ. CDR3 length: 18 residues. V was pared by 4 bases and J by 8 bases, with 22 bases of the junction left unmatched. The DNA for the CDR3 is TGCGCCAGCAGCCTTGGAAGGGGACAGGACACTTTTATGGGGGGCTACACCTTC. Its protein product is CASSLGRGQDTFMGGYTF.